The following is a T cell receptor (beta chain) sequence with its context. This clonotype has a handful of counts. What this receptor recognizes is not known. Per-nucleotide qualities are absent, and no much larger clonotype sits a single base away. The TCR beta CDR3 regions were amplified from the RNA transcripts. For the first round of RT-PCR on the TCR CDR3, the HTBI primer set was used together with the Qiagen OneStep RT-PCR kit. The libraries were constructed in a second round of multiplex PCR and then size-selected and purified. The libraries were sequenced on an Illumina HiSeq2000 using paired-end 100 bp reads. The paper's data handling went like this. SOAPnuke was used to process the raw data, with reads discarded if the reads contained adapters or uncalled bases, had a mean Phred below 15, or lacked an exact constant-primer or identifier match. High-quality paired reads were merged using COPE v1.2.5, and each unique nucleotide sequence was defined as a clonotype. MiTCR v1.1 was used to align clonotypes to the IMGT TRBV, TRBD and TRBJ reference segments. The analysis included only V-J combinations with a frequency above 0.0001, which together covered 99% to 99.2% of the repertoires. A TCS score was defined as the ratio of F50 (clonal expansion) to E x V (chaos), with BLOSUM62-based TCRdist applied between CDR3 peptides within each V-J. Welch's t-statistics and random forest reduced 514 V-J features to fewer than 15, which were used in a naive Bayes classifier (R e1071). Thyroid-blood repertoire similarity was quantified with the Morisita-Horn index. Clones were called with MiXCR by TCRdb after fastp trimmed the public reads at Q25, and only in-frame beta chains were retained. When rows share a CDR3 protein, they turn into one entry using the most common DNA and genes. The V and J calls follow TCRdb's processing rather than the paper's. The sample records approximately 870,000 distinct CDR3 sequences, around 39% of which are singletons. About 8.9% of the sample is held by the ten biggest clonotypes.

Stable Graves' hyperthyroidism was defined as no progression to ophthalmopathy during 18 months of follow-up. Hyperthyroidism patients were newly diagnosed, with disease duration under 2 months, and aged 18 to 65 years. Patients with uncontrolled infections, other autoimmune diseases, pregnancy or lactation were excluded. Diagnoses relied on clinical symptoms, serum thyroxine and TRAb, thyroid ultrasound and orbital computed tomography. PBMCs were separated from around 9.1 ml of fresh peripheral blood using Ficoll-Paque density gradient centrifugation. Trizol reagent was used to extract total RNA, and RNA quality was then checked on an Agilent 2100 Bioanalyzer. The sample belongs to a study of T cells in Graves' hyperthyroidism and ophthalmopathy (dated by TCRdb to about 2019). Regarding the study in general: Peripheral blood samples were taken at initial diagnosis, before any treatment was given. In addition, the study compared T-cell repertoires in thyroid tissue and in blood from roughly 6 Graves' hyperthyroidism patients. The roughly 91 discovery patients were randomly divided into training and test sets at a 7:3 ratio. According to the paper, TCR Vbeta CDR3 sequencing was carried out on some 130 peripheral blood samples, which came from over 40 ophthalmopathy, approximately 78 hyperthyroidism and about 17 progressor patients. After blood sampling, hyperthyroidism patients were treated with methimazole at a starting dose of 30 mg daily, and ophthalmopathy patients were treated with high-dose intravenous methylprednisolone. Whether ophthalmopathy could be predicted prospectively was tested in an independent validation cohort made up of about 18 hyperthyroidism patients plus 17 patients who later progressed to ophthalmopathy. A discovery cohort of 95 to 100 patients, roughly 45 with Graves' ophthalmopathy and over 55 with stable Graves' hyperthyroidism, was used to find distinguishing TCR V-J signatures.

V is reduced by 1 base and J by 3 bases, leaving a spacing of 10 bases between them. From a lookup of the germline V gene, CDR1 and CDR2 are SGHVS and FNYEAQ. Including the terminal cysteine and phenylalanine, the CDR3 comprises 15 residues. The read is trimmed to its CDR3 DNA, 45 bases read in frame from base 1. Broad study findings and their caveats: In validation, the model predicted progression to ophthalmopathy a median of about 6.5 months before onset, with about 71% sensitivity and more than 72% specificity. In cross-validation, a model built on a 13 V-J signature told ophthalmopathy apart from stable hyperthyroidism with approximately 90% sensitivity and about 81% specificity, and in testing the same model reached 80%/75%. Sample size was not statistically predetermined, and blinding of investigators to group allocation was not performed. Most expanded thyroid clonotypes (frequency above 0.001) were also detected in blood, a finding suggesting that blood repertoires may reflect thyroid immune responses.

The sequence came from a young man with Graves' hyperthyroidism. Specimen: blood. The sequence is built from TRBV7-6 and TRBJ1-3, with the D gene call left open. The CDR3 loop reads CASSLVPGVGNTIYF. The sequenced DNA is TGTGCCAGCAGCTTAGTGCCTGGGGTTGGAAACACCATATATTTT.